The 29 T cell receptor beta chains presented below share a single source sample, sequenced in a study of blood T cell repertoires in COVID-19. Libraries were prepared by immunoSEQ multiplex PCR; TCRdb keeps only in-frame clonotypes and omits some of them. The top ten hold around a sixth of the sample, which has about 100,000 clones, roughly nine tenths seen once. Material: peripheral blood. Every receptor here comes from a man aged 45 to 65 with acute or convalescent COVID-19.

The V and J genes are TRBV4-1 and TRBJ2-7, with 8 positions matching TRBD1. Germline CDR1 and CDR2: MGHRA and YSYEKL. V gave up 0 bases and J gave up 2 bases; unmatched junction bases: 0. The CDR3 extends over 14 amino acids. CDR3 DNA: TGCGCCAGCAGCCAAGAGGACAGGGCCTACGAGCAGTACTTC. Protein sequence: CASSQEDRAYEQYF.

This chain joins TRBV9 and TRBJ1-2, with TRBD1 matching over 10 bases. Germline V CDR1 and CDR2: SGDLS, YYNGEE. Trimming cost V 3 bases and J 4 bases; bases outside gene matches: 6. This CDR3 is 15 amino acids long. CDR3 in amino acids: CASSAGTGDTYGYTF. The DNA of the CDR3 is TGTGCCAGCAGCGCTGGGACAGGGGATACCTATGGCTACACCTTC.

This sequence joins TRBV6-1 and TRBJ1-5; D possibly corresponds to TRBD1 (6 bases). The CDR3 has 14 residues. From germline, CDR1 is MNHNS and CDR2 SASEGT. V dropped 2 bases and J dropped 7 bases, with 12 bases sitting between them. The CDR3 region is CASSETGLYQPQHF. In DNA, the CDR3 is TGTGCCAGCAGTGAAACAGGGCTTTACCAGCCCCAGCATTTT.

V is TRBV27 and J is TRBJ2-7; D uncertain. Trimming stripped 3 bases from V and 4 bases from J, with 13 bases between. Per germline, CDR1 MNHEY and CDR2 SMNVEV (reference sequence). This CDR3 spans 14 amino acids. In DNA, the CDR3 is TGTGCCAGCAGTTTTAGTAGGAGCCCATACGAGCAGTACTTC. This codes for CASSFSRSPYEQYF.

The genes are TRBV11-2 and TRBJ2-5; perhaps TRBD1 as D (6 bases). CDR1 is SGHAT, CDR2 FQNNGV, per germline. The V end lost 3 bases, the J end lost 3 bases, and 11 bases lay between the germline ends. This CDR3 is 14 amino acids long. CDR3 sequence: CASSFRGPKETQYF. The CDR3 DNA sequence: TGTGCCAGCAGCTTCAGGGGCCCCAAAGAGACCCAGTACTTC.

The chain employs TRBV7-2 and TRBJ1-1, with D maybe TRBD1 (6 bases). The CDR3 runs to 14 residues. Trimming removed 5 bases from V and 2 bases from J, with 12 bases in between. Germline CDR1 SGHTA, CDR2 FQGNSA. The CDR3 nucleotides are TGTGCCAGCAGCCCTTGGACAGAAAACACTGAAGCTTTCTTT. Encoded protein: CASSPWTENTEAFF. The entire variable domain, with the rest obtained from reference TRBV7-2 and TRBJ1-1, is as follows: GAGVSQSPSNKVTEKGKDVELRCDPISGHTALYWYRQSLGQGLEFLIYFQGNSAPDKSGLPSDRFSAERTGGSVSTLTIQRTQQEDSAVYLCASSPWTENTEAFFGQGTRLTVV.

A single count supports this clone. The V call is TRBV28, the J call TRBJ2-1; D is undetermined. CDR1 is MDHEN, CDR2 SYDVKM, per germline. This CDR3 has 16 amino acids. Trimming pared 6 bases from V and 8 bases from J, leaving 23 bases between. The CDR3, as DNA: TGTGCCAGCAGCCCCAGACACGGCCAATCGTACGATGAGCAGTTCTTC. Amino acids: CASSPRHGQSYDEQFF.

The chain combines TRBV28 with TRBJ1-1; tentatively, D is TRBD1 (5 bases). V was clipped by 0 bases and J by 11 bases, with 19 bases between them. The CDR3 extends over 15 amino acids. Germline V CDR1 and CDR2: MDHEN, SYDVKM. The CDR3 protein is CASSLCPPQGCMAFF. CDR3 in DNA: TGTGCCAGCAGTTTATGTCCCCCGCAGGGTTGCATGGCTTTCTTT.

This clone was observed a handful of times. This CDR3 reads CASSRTGSNTGELFF. DNA for the CDR3: TGTGCCAGCAGCCGGACAGGGTCGAACACCGGGGAGCTGTTTTTT. V gene TRBV11-1 combines with J gene TRBJ2-2; 8 bases are a match to TRBD1. Trimming removed 5 bases from V and 0 bases from J; junction bases left unmatched: 2. The CDR3 extends over 15 amino acids. Germline loops: CDR1 SGHAT, CDR2 FQDESV (reference sequence).

This clone was observed a few times. This chain joins TRBV11-2 and TRBJ1-3, with TRBD1 as a possible D gene (6 bases). Germline CDR1 and CDR2: SGHAT and FQNNGV. CDR3 length: 14 residues. V was pared by 5 bases and J by 11 bases, with 19 bases between. The CDR3 nucleotides are TGTGCCAGCAGCCAATCAGTAACAGGGTCGGCCATATATTTT. Translated: CASSQSVTGSAIYF.

The chain couples TRBV5-6 to TRBJ2-3; D is perhaps TRBD2 (5 bases). This CDR3 contains 15 residues. The V gene lost 1 base and the J gene lost 5 bases, with 14 bases spanning the gap. Germline assignment: CDR1 SGHDT and CDR2 YYEEEE. The CDR3: CASSLSGLHLDTQYF. CDR3 bases: TGTGCCAGCAGCTTGAGCGGACTTCACTTAGATACGCAGTATTTT.

The rearrangement links TRBV3-1 (or the pseudogene TRBV3-2) to TRBJ2-5; the D gene is possibly TRBD2 (6 bases). The V end was cut by 3 bases, the J end by 2 bases, with 10 bases between. The CDR3 runs to 14 residues. Germline-derived CDR1 and CDR2 are LGHDT and YNNKEL (reference sequence). CDR3 sequence reads: CASSQRRGQETQYF. The CDR3 DNA sequence: TGTGCCAGCAGCCAGCGGAGGGGTCAAGAGACCCAGTACTTC.

CDR3 nucleotide sequence: TGTGCCAGCAGCTTGGGACAGTCAACTAATGAAAAACTGTTTTTT. Its protein is CASSLGQSTNEKLFF. This chain links TRBV2 with TRBJ1-4; TRBD1 matches 7 bases. V was clipped by 6 bases and J by 0 bases; unmatched bases: 4. This CDR3 is built from 15 residues. Looked up from germline, CDR1 is SNHLY and CDR2 is FYNNEI.

This chain uses TRBV7-9 with TRBJ2-7, with 7 bases identical to TRBD1. J was trimmed by 3 bases and V by 3 bases; bases with no gene match: 8. CDR1 SEHNR and CDR2 FQNEAQ come from the germline V gene (reference sequence). The CDR3 loop spans 15 amino acids. CDR3 nucleotides: TGTGCCAGCAGCTTTTATCTCCAGGGGGACTACGAGCAGTACTTC. It yields the protein CASSFYLQGDYEQYF.

The V and J genes are TRBV5-6 and TRBJ1-1, with D maybe TRBD1 (6 bases). With 4 bases removed from V and 7 bases from J, the gap between germline ends came to 23 bases. Germline V gene sequence: CDR1 SGHDT, CDR2 YYEEEE. The CDR3 consists of 16 residues. In DNA, the CDR3 is TGTGCCAGCAGCACCAAGACAGGCTCAAGATTGGGTGAAGCTTTCTTT. Its translation is CASSTKTGSRLGEAFF. Using reference TRBV5-6 and TRBJ1-1 for the parts outside the CDR3, the full variable domain is DAGVTQSPTHLIKTRGQQVTLRCSPKSGHDTVSWYQQALGQGPQFIFQYYEEEERQRGNFPDRFSGHQFPNYSSELNVNALLLGDSALYLCASSTKTGSRLGEAFFGQGTRLTVV.

In its sample, this clone was seen a few times. The genes are TRBV7-2 and TRBJ2-3; D unclear. From germline, CDR1 is SGHTA and CDR2 FQGNSA. The CDR3 sequence is 15 residues long. V lost 1 base and J lost 1, with 9 bases in between. The DNA of the CDR3 is TGTGCCAGCAGCTTAGTGGCAACCCGCACAGATACGCAGTATTTT. It is translated as CASSLVATRTDTQYF.

V gene TRBV7-8 combines with J gene TRBJ1-2; TRBD1 matches 8 bases. The CDR3 has 19 amino acids. The V gene end was trimmed by 5 bases and the J gene end by 2 bases; junction bases not matched to a gene: 19. Germline CDR1 is SGHVS and CDR2 is FQNEAQ. The CDR3 is CASSRGQVGSWGGNYGYTF. CDR3 nucleotides: TGTGCCAGCAGCCGGGGACAGGTAGGGAGTTGGGGTGGAAACTATGGCTACACCTTC.

The genes are TRBV6-5 and TRBJ2-1; D might be TRBD1 (6 bases). This CDR3 region has 13 residues. Germline assignment: CDR1 MNHEY and CDR2 SVGAGI. V gave up 1 base and J gave up 7 bases, with 8 bases separating them. The CDR3 loop is CASSYLGANEQFF. For the CDR3, the DNA is TGTGCCAGCAGTTACTTGGGGGCGAATGAGCAGTTCTTC.

The rearrangement uses TRBV2 and TRBJ2-1; 7 nucleotides agree with TRBD1. This CDR3 contains 13 residues. V trimming: 11 bases; J trimming: 3 bases; junction bases outside the gene matches: 7. The germline V gene encodes CDR1 SNHLY and CDR2 FYNNEI. CDR3: CALQGFGYNEQFF. The CDR3 DNA follows: TGTGCCTTACAGGGGTTTGGCTACAATGAGCAGTTCTTC.

The rearrangement uses TRBV6-6 and TRBJ1-1; unclear D gene. With 0 bases removed from V and 1 base from J, the gap between germline ends came to 9 bases. This CDR3 spans 15 amino acids. Germline CDR1 is MNHNY and CDR2 is SVGAGI (reference sequence). DNA of the CDR3: TGTGCCAGCAGTTACTCGAGTAGCGGGAACACTGAAGCTTTCTTT. This codes for CASSYSSSGNTEAFF.

This clone has only one observation. The chain links TRBV28 to TRBJ1-5; TRBD1 aligns across 12 bases. The CDR3 spans 16 residues. CDR1 and CDR2 (germline): MDHEN, SYDVKM. V was pared by 7 bases and J by 6 bases, with 10 bases of the junction left unmatched. The CDR3 protein is CASNGDRGPGSQPQHF. The CDR3 DNA reads as TGTGCCAGCAACGGGGACAGGGGGCCTGGGAGTCAGCCCCAGCATTTT.

The J gene is TRBJ1-1, the V gene TRBV6-1, with TRBD1 matching 7 bases. CDR3 length: 14 amino acids. V lost 0 bases, J lost 9 bases, and 7 bases stayed unmatched. Germline CDR1 and CDR2: MNHNS and SASEGT. The CDR3 DNA sequence: TGTGCCAGCAGTGAAGCGGTGACAGGGAAGAAAGCTTTCTTT. Its protein is CASSEAVTGKKAFF.

Only one count was recorded for this clone. The chain couples TRBV3-1 (or the pseudogene TRBV3-2) to TRBJ2-2; the match to TRBD2 covers 7 bases. The J segment lost 1 base and the V segment lost 4 bases, leaving 6 bases of the junction unmatched. Germline-derived CDR1 and CDR2 are LGHDT and YNNKEL (reference sequence). The CDR3 spans 16 residues. Written as DNA, the CDR3 is TGTGCCAGCAGCCCAGGGACTACCTTGAACACCGGGGAGCTGTTTTTT. Translated: CASSPGTTLNTGELFF.

This clone was counted a single time. The V gene is TRBV9, the J gene TRBJ2-3; 13 nucleotides match TRBD2. The germline gives CDR1 SGDLS, CDR2 YYNGEE. After removal of 1 base from V and 2 bases from J, the junction contained 13 bases not matched to a gene. The CDR3 totals 20 residues. This CDR3 is CASSVSFMTSGGPFTDTQYF. As DNA, the CDR3 is TGTGCCAGCAGCGTATCGTTCATGACTAGCGGGGGGCCTTTCACAGATACGCAGTATTTT.

The V gene is TRBV30, the J gene TRBJ1-5; 8 bases align to TRBD1. This CDR3 has 15 amino acids. Trimming took 1 base from V and 6 from J; bases not matched to a gene: 8. The germline CDR1 and CDR2 sequences are GTSNPN and SVGIG (reference sequence). The CDR3 DNA sequence: TGTGCCTGGAGTGAAGGCAGGGGGCAGGTTCAGCCCCAGCATTTT. This codes for CAWSEGRGQVQPQHF. The full variable domain, rest sourced from reference TRBV30 and TRBJ1-5, is SQTIHQWPATLVQPVGSPLSLECTVEGTSNPNLYWYRQAAGRGLQLLFYSVGIGQISSEVPQNLSASRPQDRQFILSSKKLLLSDSGFYLCAWSEGRGQVQPQHFGDGTRLSIL.

This chain connects TRBV28 to TRBJ2-5; possibly TRBD2 for D (5 bases). Germline CDR1 is MDHEN and CDR2 is SYDVKM. With 2 bases removed from V and 4 bases from J, the gap between germline ends came to 11 bases. The CDR3 is 14 amino acids. Written as DNA, the CDR3 is TGTGCCAGCAGTTTAGGAGGTCTCACAGAGACCCAGTACTTC. Translation: CASSLGGLTETQYF.

V gene TRBV11-2 combines with J gene TRBJ2-3; 11 bases are shared with TRBD2. The ends lost 1 base at V and 3 bases at J; junction bases unmatched: 12. The CDR3 sequence is 19 residues long. The germline V gene has CDR1 SGHAT and CDR2 FQNNGV. The CDR3 here is CASSLVGRGSGGATDTQYF. In nucleotides, the CDR3 is TGTGCCAGCAGCTTAGTCGGTAGGGGTAGCGGGGGGGCAACAGATACGCAGTATTTT.

The rearrangement uses TRBV11-3 and TRBJ1-3; maybe TRBD1 (5 bases). This CDR3 is built from 14 residues. V lost 3 bases and J 5 bases, leaving 11 bases between the germline ends. Germline loops: CDR1 SGHNT, CDR2 YENEEA. Written as DNA, the CDR3 is TGTGCCAGCAGCTTCGACAGCGTCCGAAACACCATATATTTT. Its translation: CASSFDSVRNTIYF.

The V gene is TRBV6-6, the J gene TRBJ2-7, with D perhaps TRBD2 (7 bases). The CDR3 length is 12 residues. Trimming shortened V by 6 bases and J by 6 bases, and 12 bases separated the two germline ends. Per germline, CDR1 MNHNY and CDR2 SVGAGI (reference sequence). The DNA for the CDR3 is TGTGCCAGCAGGGCGGGGGCGGGCGAGCAGTACTTC. Translated, it gives CASRAGAGEQYF.